These T cell receptor beta chains were read from a single sample in a study of regulatory T cells in long-lasting Graves disease. TCRdb reanalysed the multiplex PCR reads using MiXCR and keeps one entry per CDR3 protein. Of 500,000 to 700,000 distinct CDR3 sequences in the sample, 25% to 35% were seen once. Here the sequenced sample was peripheral blood mononuclear cells (PBMCs), taken when the disease was refractory, from a patient treated with antithyroid drugs. The receptors were sampled from a female donor with Graves disease. The CDR3 runs from the conserved cysteine through the conserved F or W. The order of the fields is D gene, clone size, J gene, V gene, CDR3 DNA, CDR3 protein. The D gene is left open where the match is weak. Rows may omit the clone size; those that give it use once, few, many or a size class.

d_call: .; clone_size: many; j_call: TRBJ2-7; v_call: TRBV20-1; cdr3_nt: TGCAGTGCCCACGTTGGCTACGAGCAGTACTTC; cdr3_aa: CSAHVGYEQYF
d_call: .; clone_size: once; j_call: TRBJ2-2; v_call: TRBV5-1; cdr3_nt: TGCGCCAGCAGCCGAACGCCGACAGCGAACACCGGGGAGCTGTTTTTT; cdr3_aa: CASSRTPTANTGELFF
d_call: .; clone_size: many; j_call: TRBJ2-7; v_call: TRBV2; cdr3_nt: TGTGCCAGCAGTGATCCCCAGGCTAGCTCCTACGAGCAGTACTTC; cdr3_aa: CASSDPQASSYEQYF
d_call: TRBD1; clone_size: .; j_call: TRBJ2-7; v_call: TRBV6-5; cdr3_nt: TGTGCCAGCAGTTACTCGAAATTTGCGGGACAGGACCGGGAGCAGTACTTC; cdr3_aa: CASSYSKFAGQDREQYF
d_call: TRBD1; clone_size: .; j_call: TRBJ1-1; v_call: TRBV20-1; cdr3_nt: TGCAGTGCTTTGCCGCGACAGGGCTTCTCGGGTGAAGCTTTCTTT; cdr3_aa: CSALPRQGFSGEAFF
d_call: TRBD1; clone_size: .; j_call: TRBJ1-3; v_call: TRBV11-2; cdr3_nt: TGTGCCAGCAGCATGACAGGGGCAGGAAACACCATATATTTT; cdr3_aa: CASSMTGAGNTIYF
d_call: .; clone_size: few; j_call: TRBJ1-5; v_call: TRBV20-1; cdr3_nt: TGCAGTGCTAAACCACAGCCCCAGCATTTT; cdr3_aa: CSAKPQPQHF
d_call: TRBD2; clone_size: few; j_call: TRBJ2-7; v_call: TRBV10-3; cdr3_nt: TGTGCCATCATGAGGAGCGGGGGGACCTACGAGCAGTACTTC; cdr3_aa: CAIMRSGGTYEQYF
d_call: TRBD1; clone_size: many; j_call: TRBJ2-7; v_call: TRBV29-1; cdr3_nt: TGCAGCGCTGGACAGGGAGCCTACGAGCAGTACTTC; cdr3_aa: CSAGQGAYEQYF
d_call: TRBD1; clone_size: many; j_call: TRBJ2-5; v_call: TRBV2; cdr3_nt: TGTGCCAGCAGCTCCGGGACAGGGCCCCAAGAGACCCAGTACTTC; cdr3_aa: CASSSGTGPQETQYF
d_call: .; clone_size: few; j_call: TRBJ2-7; v_call: TRBV6-1; cdr3_nt: TGTGCCAGCACCCGGGCCCCTGACTACGAGCAGTACTTC; cdr3_aa: CASTRAPDYEQYF
d_call: TRBD1; clone_size: .; j_call: TRBJ1-4; v_call: TRBV5-1; cdr3_nt: TGCGCCAGCAGCTTGGACAGGGGGAGACGGTTGAGGGAAAAACTGTTTTTT; cdr3_aa: CASSLDRGRRLREKLFF
d_call: TRBD2; clone_size: few; j_call: TRBJ2-7; v_call: TRBV28; cdr3_nt: TGTGCCAGCAGCCTACTTGGACTAGTTTCTCCGTACTTC; cdr3_aa: CASSLLGLVSPYF